This is a list of T cell receptor beta chains from one sample in a study of tumor and adjacent non-tumor tissue in lung cancer. TCRdb independently ran MiXCR on the multiplex PCR reads; one entry per CDR3 protein. Of about 77,000 distinct CDR3 sequences detected, less than 85% appear once; the ten largest clones hold around 38%. Sequenced sample: distant non-tumor lung tissue. These receptors all come from a man aged 65-85 years with non-small cell lung cancer. Both conserved end residues are part of each CDR3. A D gene is named only where the DNA matches it firmly. A row's size may be missing; if present it is once, few, many or a size class.

TRBJ2-3,.,.,TRBV5-4,CARSPTWVLTDTQYF,TGTGCCAGGAGCCCTACATGGGTCCTCACAGATACGCAGTATTTT
TRBJ1-1,.,.,TRBV5-5,CASSSFTMNTEVFF,TGTGCCAGCAGCTCTTTTACGATGAACACTGAAGTTTTCTTT
TRBJ2-6,once,.,TRBV11-3,CASSHGVGGAQSGANVLTF,TGTGCCAGCAGCCATGGAGTTGGGGGGGCGCAGTCTGGGGCCAACGTCCTGACTTTC
TRBJ1-2,.,.,TRBV11-2,CPSSLDVGVTHYGYTF,TGTCCCAGCAGCTTAGATGTGGGAGTGACTCACTATGGCTACACCTTC
TRBJ2-3,.,TRBD2,TRBV11-2,CASNLDLAGRITDTKYF,TGTGCCAGCAACTTAGATCTAGCGGGACGAATCACAGATACGAAGTATTTT
TRBJ1-2,.,.,TRBV11-2,CASSQGLYGDTF,TGTGCCAGCAGCCAAGGACTATATGGTGACACCTTC
TRBJ2-7,.,TRBD1,TRBV29-1,CCVMGTGEYEEYF,TGCTGCGTAATGGGGACAGGGGAATACGAGGAGTACTTC
TRBJ1-2,.,.,TRBV29-1,CSVDWQGSGYTF,TGCAGCGTTGACTGGCAGGGCTCTGGCTACACCTTC
TRBJ1-1,.,.,TRBV11-3,CVSSLDSMTDTEAFF,TGTGTCAGCAGCTTAGATTCGATGACAGACACTGAAGCTTTCTTT
TRBJ2-5,few,.,TRBV5-1,CASSAGQPRETQYF,TGCGCCAGCAGCGCGGGACAGCCTCGAGAGACCCAGTACTTC
TRBJ1-2,once,.,TRBV12-3/TRBV12-4,CDSITLPTDMAIF,TGTGACAGCATTACTCTGCCCACCGACATGGCCATCTTC
TRBJ1-1,.,.,TRBV11-3,CASSSDGASTASF,TGTGCCAGCAGCTCAGATGGGGCCAGCACAGCTTCCTTT
TRBJ2-7,few,TRBD1,TRBV11-1,CASTGTGGVSYEQYF,TGTGCCAGCACCGGGACAGGGGGTGTCTCCTACGAGCAGTACTTC
TRBJ2-7,.,TRBD2,TRBV11-3,CASGIAGVDDQYF,TGTGCCAGTGGAATAGCGGGAGTGGACGATCAGTACTTC
TRBJ2-1,.,TRBD2,TRBV5-5,CARNPGGTISSYNEQFF,TGTGCCAGGAACCCGGGGGGAACGATCAGCTCCTACAATGAGCAGTTCTTC
TRBJ1-2,.,.,TRBV11-3,CASSFPTWAGGYTF,TGTGCCAGCAGTTTCCCGACATGGGCGGGAGGCTACACCTTC
TRBJ2-2,.,.,TRBV11-2,CASCLVGTGVAGELFF,TGTGCCAGCTGCTTAGTGGGCACAGGCGTCGCCGGGGAGCTGTTTTTT
TRBJ2-1,once,.,TRBV28,CANSLTLLVPEQFF,TGTGCCAACAGTCTAACCCTTTTGGTTCCTGAGCAGTTCTTC
TRBJ1-2,.,.,TRBV28,CDSSSPWLVVYDYTF,TGTGACAGCAGTTCCCCCTGGTTGGTAGTCTATGACTACACCTTC
TRBJ2-5,few,.,TRBV29-1,CSVADGFQETQYF,TGCAGCGTCGCCGACGGGTTTCAAGAGACCCAGTACTTC
TRBJ1-6,.,.,TRBV12-3/TRBV12-4,CATTLGGFNSPLHF,TGTGCTACCACCCTAGGGGGGTTTAATTCACCCCTCCACTTT
TRBJ2-3,.,TRBD1,TRBV5-5,CASSTDVTGGVLHTDTQYF,TGTGCCAGCAGCACTGACGTGACAGGGGGCGTCCTTCACACAGATACGCAGTATTTT
TRBJ2-7,.,.,TRBV6-2/TRBV6-3,CASTWAVTYERYF,TGTGCCAGCACATGGGCAGTGACCTACGAGCGGTACTTC
TRBJ1-1,.,.,TRBV11-3,CASSPRVLNSEVFF,TGTGCCAGCAGCCCAAGGGTGCTGAACTCTGAAGTTTTCTTT
TRBJ1-5,.,.,TRBV12-5,CASGLIADSQPQYF,TGTGCTAGTGGCCTTATCGCTGACAGTCAGCCCCAATATTTT
TRBJ2-5,once,TRBD1,TRBV5-6,CANSQSLRDRRLGETQYF,TGTGCCAACAGCCAGTCTTTAAGGGACAGGAGGCTGGGAGAGACCCAGTACTTC
TRBJ2-7,.,.,TRBV11-2,CASSIDRVGRFEQYF,TGTGCCAGCAGCATAGATCGAGTGGGCCGGTTCGAGCAGTACTTC